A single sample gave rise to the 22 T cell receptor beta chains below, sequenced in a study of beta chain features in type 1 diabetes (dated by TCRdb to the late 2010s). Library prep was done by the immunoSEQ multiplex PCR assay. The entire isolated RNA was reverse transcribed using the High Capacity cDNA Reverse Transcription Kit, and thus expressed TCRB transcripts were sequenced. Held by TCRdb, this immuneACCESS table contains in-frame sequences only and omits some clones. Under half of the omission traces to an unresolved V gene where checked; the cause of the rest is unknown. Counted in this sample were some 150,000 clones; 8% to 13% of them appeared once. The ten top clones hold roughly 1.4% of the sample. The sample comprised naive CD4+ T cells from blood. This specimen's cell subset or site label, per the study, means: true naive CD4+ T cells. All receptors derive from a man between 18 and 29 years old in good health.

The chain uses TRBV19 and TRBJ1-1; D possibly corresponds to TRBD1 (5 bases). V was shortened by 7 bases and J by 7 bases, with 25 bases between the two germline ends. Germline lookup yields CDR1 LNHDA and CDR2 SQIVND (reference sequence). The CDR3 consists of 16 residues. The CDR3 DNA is TGTGCCAGTACCCTACGTGGAGGGGCAGCCTGGGATGAAGCTTTCTTT. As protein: CASTLRGGAAWDEAFF. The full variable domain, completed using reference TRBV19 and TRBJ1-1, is DGGITQSPKYLFRKEGQNVTLSCEQNLNHDAMYWYRQDPGQGLRLIYYSQIVNDFQKGDIAEGYSVSREKKESFPLTVTSAQKNPTAFYLCASTLRGGAAWDEAFFGQGTRLTVV.

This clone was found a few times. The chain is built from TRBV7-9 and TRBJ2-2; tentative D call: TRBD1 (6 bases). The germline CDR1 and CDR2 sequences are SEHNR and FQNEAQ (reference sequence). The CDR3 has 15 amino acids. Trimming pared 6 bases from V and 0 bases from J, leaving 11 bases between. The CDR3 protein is CASRLTGSNTGELFF. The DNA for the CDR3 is TGTGCCAGCAGACTAACAGGGTCGAACACCGGGGAGCTGTTTTTT.

The CDR3 DNA sequence: TGTGCCAGCAGTGAGTTAGGACTAGCGGGGACACGAAGCACAGATACGCAGTATTTT. This encodes CASSELGLAGTRSTDTQYF. The chain couples TRBV6-1 to TRBJ2-3; 12 nucleotides line up with TRBD2. CDR1 and CDR2 from the germline V gene are MNHNS and SASEGT. Unmatched junction bases numbered 10, after V lost 3 bases and J lost 0 bases. This CDR3 region has 19 residues.

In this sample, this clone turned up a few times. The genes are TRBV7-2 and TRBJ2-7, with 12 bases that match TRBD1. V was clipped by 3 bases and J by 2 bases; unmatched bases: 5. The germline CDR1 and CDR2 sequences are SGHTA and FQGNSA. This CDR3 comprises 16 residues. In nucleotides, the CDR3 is TGTGCCAGCAGCTTGTCCGGGACAGGGGGCCCCTACGAGCAGTACTTC. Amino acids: CASSLSGTGGPYEQYF.

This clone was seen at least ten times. The CDR3: CASSRQGDGYTF. The CDR3 DNA sequence: TGTGCCAGCAGCCGACAGGGAGATGGCTACACCTTC. The chain couples TRBV7-9 to TRBJ1-2; 7 bases are a match to TRBD1. The CDR3 is 12 residues long. Trimming at V came to 5 bases and at J to 6 bases, leaving 3 bases not matched to a gene. Per the germline V gene, CDR1 is SEHNR and CDR2 is FQNEAQ (reference sequence).

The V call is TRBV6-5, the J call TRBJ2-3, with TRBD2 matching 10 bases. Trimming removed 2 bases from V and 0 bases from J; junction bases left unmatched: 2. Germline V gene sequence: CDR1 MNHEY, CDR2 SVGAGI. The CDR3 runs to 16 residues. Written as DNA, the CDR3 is TGTGCCAGCAGTTACCAACTAGCGGGGAGCACAGATACGCAGTATTTT. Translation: CASSYQLAGSTDTQYF.

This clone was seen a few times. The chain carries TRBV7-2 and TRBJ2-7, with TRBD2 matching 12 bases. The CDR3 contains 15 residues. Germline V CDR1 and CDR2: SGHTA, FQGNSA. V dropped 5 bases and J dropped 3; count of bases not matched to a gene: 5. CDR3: CASSASSGGGYEQYF. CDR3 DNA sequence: TGTGCCAGCAGCGCATCTAGCGGGGGGGGCTACGAGCAGTACTTC.

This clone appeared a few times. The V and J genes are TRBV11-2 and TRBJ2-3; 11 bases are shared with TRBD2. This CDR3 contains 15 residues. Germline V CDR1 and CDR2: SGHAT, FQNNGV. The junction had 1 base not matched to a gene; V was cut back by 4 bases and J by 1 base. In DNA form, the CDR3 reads TGTGCCAGCAGCTCGACTAGCGGGGGCACAGATACGCAGTATTTT. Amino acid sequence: CASSSTSGGTDTQYF.

CDR3 coding DNA: TGCGCCAGCAGCCCCGGACAGGGGGCGGTATACGAGCAGTACTTC. It translates to CASSPGQGAVYEQYF. The rearrangement uses TRBV4-1 and TRBJ2-7; 11 bases are shared with TRBD1. Looked up from germline, CDR1 is MGHRA and CDR2 is YSYEKL. The V segment lost 4 bases and the J segment 4 bases; nucleotides outside the gene matches: 6. This CDR3 spans 15 amino acids.

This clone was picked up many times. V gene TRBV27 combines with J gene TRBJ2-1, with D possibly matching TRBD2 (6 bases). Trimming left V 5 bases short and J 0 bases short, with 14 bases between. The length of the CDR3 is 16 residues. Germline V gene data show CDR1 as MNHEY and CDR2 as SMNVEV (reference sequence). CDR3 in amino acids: CASSPRGISSYNEQFF. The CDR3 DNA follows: TGTGCCAGCAGTCCCCGGGGGATTAGCTCCTACAATGAGCAGTTCTTC.

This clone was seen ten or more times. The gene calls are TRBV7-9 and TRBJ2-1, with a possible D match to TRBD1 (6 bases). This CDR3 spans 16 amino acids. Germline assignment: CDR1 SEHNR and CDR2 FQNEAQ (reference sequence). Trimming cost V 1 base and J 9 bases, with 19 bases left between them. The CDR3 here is CASSLVVGAYWGEQFF. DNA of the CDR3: TGTGCCAGCAGCTTAGTCGTGGGGGCTTATTGGGGTGAGCAGTTCTTC. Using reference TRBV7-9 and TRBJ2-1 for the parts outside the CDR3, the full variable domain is DTGVSQNPRHKITKRGQNVTFRCDPISEHNRLYWYRQTLGQGPEFLTYFQNEAQLEKSRLLSDRFSAERPKGSFSTLEIQRTEQGDSAMYLCASSLVVGAYWGEQFFGPGTRLTVL.

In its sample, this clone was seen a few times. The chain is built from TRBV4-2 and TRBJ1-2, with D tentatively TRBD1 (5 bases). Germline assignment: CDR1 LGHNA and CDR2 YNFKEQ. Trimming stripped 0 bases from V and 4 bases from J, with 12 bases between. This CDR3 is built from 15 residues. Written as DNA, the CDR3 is TGTGCCAGCAGCCAAGATTTAAGGACAATCTATGGCTACACCTTC. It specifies CASSQDLRTIYGYTF.

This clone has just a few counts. The CDR3 region has the DNA TGTGCCAGCAGCGTAGGGTCTAGCGGGGGTCAGGAGACCCAGTACTTC. Protein sequence: CASSVGSSGGQETQYF. The V and J genes are TRBV9 and TRBJ2-5, with 10 positions matching TRBD2. The trim removed 0 bases at V and 5 bases at J, leaving 7 bases unmatched. The CDR3 extends over 16 amino acids. From germline, CDR1 is SGDLS and CDR2 YYNGEE.

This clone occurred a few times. The CDR3 loop is CATDPGQYSYNEQFF. Here the CDR3 DNA reads TGTGCCACCGACCCGGGACAGTACTCCTACAATGAGCAGTTCTTC. This chain connects TRBV6-5 to TRBJ2-1, with 7 bases matching TRBD1. Germline V lookup: CDR1 MNHEY, CDR2 SVGAGI. CDR3 size: 15 residues. V lost 10 bases, J lost 0 bases, and 9 bases stayed unmatched.

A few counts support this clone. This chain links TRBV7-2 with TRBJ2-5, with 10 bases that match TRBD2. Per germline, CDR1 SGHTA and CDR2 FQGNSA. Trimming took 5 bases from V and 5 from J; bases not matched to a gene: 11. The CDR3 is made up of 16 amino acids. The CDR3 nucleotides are TGTGCCAGCAGCGCAAGCCTAGCGGGGGCTTTGGAGACCCAGTACTTC. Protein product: CASSASLAGALETQYF.

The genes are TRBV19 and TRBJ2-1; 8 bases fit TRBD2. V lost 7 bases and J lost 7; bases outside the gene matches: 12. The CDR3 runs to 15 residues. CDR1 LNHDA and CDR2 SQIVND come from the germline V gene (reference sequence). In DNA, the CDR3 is TGTGCCAGTATGCCTCGGGGGGGCCATAGGAATGAGCAGTTCTTC. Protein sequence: CASMPRGGHRNEQFF.

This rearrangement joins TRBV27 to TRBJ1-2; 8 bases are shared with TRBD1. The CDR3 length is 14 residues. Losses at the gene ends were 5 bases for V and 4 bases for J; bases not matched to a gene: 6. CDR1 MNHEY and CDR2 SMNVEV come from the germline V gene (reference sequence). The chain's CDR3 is CASSLRGQLYGYTF. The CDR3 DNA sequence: TGTGCCAGCAGTCTCAGGGGGCAGCTCTATGGCTACACCTTC.

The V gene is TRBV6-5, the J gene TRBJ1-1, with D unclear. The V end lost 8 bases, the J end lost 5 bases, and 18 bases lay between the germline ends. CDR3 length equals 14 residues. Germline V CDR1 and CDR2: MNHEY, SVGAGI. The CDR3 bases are TGTGCCAGCGTTTCGTCAGGAAGAAGAACTGAAGCTTTCTTT. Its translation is CASVSSGRRTEAFF.

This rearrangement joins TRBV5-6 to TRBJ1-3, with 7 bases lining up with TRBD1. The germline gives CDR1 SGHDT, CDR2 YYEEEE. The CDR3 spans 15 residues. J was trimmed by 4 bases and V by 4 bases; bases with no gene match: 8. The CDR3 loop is CASSTTGVYGNTIYF. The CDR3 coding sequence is TGTGCCAGCAGCACCACAGGGGTATACGGAAACACCATATATTTT. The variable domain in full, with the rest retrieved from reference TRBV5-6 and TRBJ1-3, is DAGVTQSPTHLIKTRGQQVTLRCSPKSGHDTVSWYQQALGQGPQFIFQYYEEEERQRGNFPDRFSGHQFPNYSSELNVNALLLGDSALYLCASSTTGVYGNTIYFGEGSWLTVV.

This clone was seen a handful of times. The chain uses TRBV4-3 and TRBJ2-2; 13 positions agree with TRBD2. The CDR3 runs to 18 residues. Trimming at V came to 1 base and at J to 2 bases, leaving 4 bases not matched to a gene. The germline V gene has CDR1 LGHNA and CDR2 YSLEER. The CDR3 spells CASSQGLAGGYNTGELFF. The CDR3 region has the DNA TGCGCCAGCAGCCAAGGACTAGCGGGGGGCTATAACACCGGGGAGCTGTTTTTT.

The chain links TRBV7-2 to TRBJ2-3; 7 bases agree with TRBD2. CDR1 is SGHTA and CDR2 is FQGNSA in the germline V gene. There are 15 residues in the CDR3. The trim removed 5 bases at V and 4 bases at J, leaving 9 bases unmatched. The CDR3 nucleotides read TGTGCCAGCAGCCCTTCATCGGGGGGATCAGATACGCAGTATTTT. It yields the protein CASSPSSGGSDTQYF.

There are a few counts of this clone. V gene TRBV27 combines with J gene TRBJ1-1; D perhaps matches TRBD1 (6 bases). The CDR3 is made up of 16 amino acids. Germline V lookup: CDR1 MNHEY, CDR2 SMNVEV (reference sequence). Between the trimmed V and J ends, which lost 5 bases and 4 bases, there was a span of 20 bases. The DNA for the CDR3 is TGTGCCAGCAGTACGAGGACAGACTTCCCTCGCACTGAAGCTTTCTTT. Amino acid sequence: CASSTRTDFPRTEAFF.